Listed below are T cell receptor beta chains from one sample, sequenced in a study of OX40 agonist ivuxolimab in advanced cancers. TCRdb's copy holds only in-frame clones and misses some; the assay was immunoSEQ multiplex PCR. The repertoire holds 30,000 to 40,000 clones, with roughly nine tenths as singletons. Here the sequenced sample was CD4+ or CD8+ T cells sorted from blood, taken in a trial of the OX40 agonist ivuxolimab. The receptor set was obtained from an adult with an advanced solid tumor such as melanoma, head and neck, liver or kidney cancer. CDR3s include the opening cysteine and the closing phenylalanine or tryptophan. Fields, in order: clone size, V gene, J gene, D gene, CDR3 protein, CDR3 DNA. D genes are given only for firm matches. The size of a clone is reported for some rows only, either as once, few or many, or as a class for expanded clones.

size: .; V: TRBV5-6; J: TRBJ2-1; D: TRBD2; CDR3: CASSVGHSSGRNEQFF; DNA: TGTGCCAGCAGCGTGGGACACTCTAGCGGGAGAAATGAGCAGTTCTTC
size: .; V: TRBV6-6; J: TRBJ2-1; D: TRBD2; CDR3: CASKGGSGNEQFF; DNA: TGTGCCAGCAAGGGCGGGAGCGGTAATGAGCAGTTCTTC
size: .; V: TRBV7-3; J: TRBJ1-2; D: TRBD1; CDR3: CASSRDRADGYTF; DNA: TGTGCCAGCAGCCGAGACAGGGCAGATGGCTACACCTTC
size: few; V: TRBV5-8; J: TRBJ2-3; D: .; CDR3: CASSRDTSSTDTQYF; DNA: TGTGCCAGCAGCCGGGACACCTCGAGCACAGATACGCAGTATTTT
size: .; V: TRBV9; J: TRBJ2-7; D: TRBD2; CDR3: CASSAPSGITYEQYF; DNA: TGTGCCAGCAGTGCCCCTAGCGGGATAACCTACGAGCAGTACTTC
size: once; V: TRBV14; J: TRBJ2-1; D: .; CDR3: CASSPMGRGYNEQFF; DNA: TGTGCCAGCAGCCCCATGGGGAGAGGCTACAATGAGCAGTTCTTC
size: .; V: TRBV11-2; J: TRBJ2-1; D: TRBD1; CDR3: CASSTYRGIHEQFF; DNA: TGTGCCAGCAGCACGTACAGGGGGATCCATGAGCAGTTCTTC
size: .; V: TRBV11-2; J: TRBJ1-2; D: .; CDR3: CASSLRGMRGYTF; DNA: TGTGCCAGCAGCTTAAGGGGGATGCGTGGCTACACCTTC
size: .; V: TRBV7-8; J: TRBJ2-7; D: .; CDR3: CASSLIQDSPYEQYF; DNA: TGTGCCAGCAGCTTGATCCAGGACAGTCCCTACGAGCAGTACTTC
size: .; V: TRBV4-1; J: TRBJ2-2; D: TRBD1; CDR3: CASSPRTGIDTGELFF; DNA: TGCGCCAGCAGCCCTAGGACAGGGATCGACACCGGGGAGCTGTTTTTT
size: .; V: TRBV14; J: TRBJ2-1; D: TRBD2; CDR3: CASRGPSGYNEQFF; DNA: TGTGCCAGCAGGGGGCCTAGCGGTTACAATGAGCAGTTCTTC
size: .; V: TRBV19; J: TRBJ2-1; D: .; CDR3: CASFIGNEQFF; DNA: TGTGCCAGTTTCATTGGGAATGAGCAGTTCTTC
size: .; V: TRBV5-6; J: TRBJ2-1; D: TRBD2; CDR3: CASSLPGGLYNEQFF; DNA: TGTGCCAGCAGCTTGCCGGGAGGCCTCTACAATGAGCAGTTCTTC
size: few; V: TRBV18; J: TRBJ2-2; D: .; CDR3: CASSPRTKNTGELFF; DNA: TGTGCCAGCTCACCCAGGACAAAAAACACCGGGGAGCTGTTTTTT
size: .; V: TRBV19; J: TRBJ1-3; D: .; CDR3: CASIPSPRNTIYF; DNA: TGTGCCAGTATTCCCTCCCCTCGAAACACCATATATTTT
size: few; V: TRBV7-9; J: TRBJ2-7; D: .; CDR3: CASSQSGNEQYF; DNA: TGTGCCAGCAGCCAAAGCGGTAACGAGCAGTACTTC
size: .; V: TRBV19; J: TRBJ1-3; D: .; CDR3: CASSMVLTSSGNTIYF; DNA: TGTGCCAGTAGTATGGTTTTGACGAGCTCTGGAAACACCATATATTTT
size: .; V: TRBV4-3; J: TRBJ1-2; D: .; CDR3: CASSQREASGYTF; DNA: TGCGCCAGCAGCCAACGGGAAGCAAGTGGCTACACCTTC
size: few; V: TRBV7-3; J: TRBJ1-1; D: .; CDR3: CASSTTGNTEAFF; DNA: TGTGCCAGCAGCACGACAGGGAACACTGAAGCTTTCTTT
size: .; V: TRBV11-2; J: TRBJ2-3; D: TRBD2; CDR3: CASSFHGLAANTDTQYF; DNA: TGTGCCAGCAGCTTCCATGGACTAGCGGCTAACACAGATACGCAGTATTTT
size: .; V: TRBV19; J: TRBJ2-2; D: .; CDR3: CASISGTFSGELFF; DNA: TGTGCCAGTATCTCTGGGACCTTCAGCGGGGAGCTGTTTTTT
size: .; V: TRBV6-1; J: TRBJ2-3; D: TRBD1; CDR3: CASRPDRVSDTQYF; DNA: TGTGCCAGCAGACCGGACAGGGTTTCAGATACGCAGTATTTT
size: .; V: TRBV5-5; J: TRBJ2-6; D: .; CDR3: CASSLGLPGQFSGANVLTF; DNA: TGTGCCAGCAGCTTGGGTCTCCCTGGGCAGTTCTCTGGGGCCAACGTCCTGACTTTC
size: .; V: TRBV27; J: TRBJ2-1; D: .; CDR3: CASIPLNYNEQFF; DNA: TGTGCCAGCATCCCGTTAAATTACAATGAGCAGTTCTTC
size: .; V: TRBV7-9; J: TRBJ2-3; D: .; CDR3: CASSSLSSTDTQYF; DNA: TGTGCCAGCAGCTCATTAAGCAGCACAGATACGCAGTATTTT
size: .; V: TRBV11-2; J: TRBJ2-5; D: .; CDR3: CASSLFVKRETQYF; DNA: TGTGCCAGCAGCTTATTTGTTAAAAGGGAGACCCAGTACTTC
size: .; V: TRBV6-5; J: TRBJ1-5; D: .; CDR3: CASSYLSPEGNQPQHF; DNA: TGTGCCAGCAGTTACTTATCCCCGGAGGGCAATCAGCCCCAGCATTTT
size: .; V: TRBV6-1; J: TRBJ2-7; D: TRBD1; CDR3: CASRGDRGQSYEQYF; DNA: TGTGCCAGCAGGGGGGACAGGGGGCAATCCTACGAGCAGTACTTC
size: .; V: TRBV2; J: TRBJ2-7; D: .; CDR3: CASSEMSGDEQYF; DNA: TGTGCCAGCAGTGAAATGTCGGGGGACGAGCAGTACTTC
size: .; V: TRBV2; J: TRBJ1-1; D: .; CDR3: CASRQGYRSNTEAFF; DNA: TGTGCCAGCAGGCAGGGGTATAGGTCGAACACTGAAGCTTTCTTT
size: .; V: TRBV9; J: TRBJ2-1; D: TRBD2; CDR3: CASSGGLAGVNEQFF; DNA: TGTGCCAGCAGCGGGGGACTAGCGGGAGTAAATGAGCAGTTCTTC
size: .; V: TRBV27; J: TRBJ2-7; D: TRBD2; CDR3: CTSMASGGTYEQYF; DNA: TGTACCAGCATGGCTAGCGGGGGGACCTACGAGCAGTACTTC
size: once; V: TRBV6-5; J: TRBJ2-1; D: TRBD1; CDR3: CATTQNRGHNEQFF; DNA: TGTGCCACAACTCAAAACAGGGGGCACAATGAGCAGTTCTTC
size: once; V: TRBV19; J: TRBJ1-5; D: .; CDR3: CASSMAEYSNQPQHF; DNA: TGTGCCAGTAGTATGGCAGAGTATAGCAATCAGCCCCAGCATTTT
size: .; V: TRBV9; J: TRBJ2-1; D: .; CDR3: CASSVVGESNEQFF; DNA: TGTGCCAGCAGCGTAGTAGGCGAGTCTAATGAGCAGTTCTTC
size: .; V: TRBV27; J: TRBJ1-1; D: TRBD1; CDR3: CASSFRGSEAFF; DNA: TGTGCCAGCAGTTTCAGGGGGAGTGAAGCTTTCTTT
size: .; V: TRBV25-1; J: TRBJ2-3; D: TRBD2; CDR3: CASSDPTSGSTDTQYF; DNA: TGTGCCAGCAGTGACCCGACTAGCGGGAGCACAGATACGCAGTATTTT
size: few; V: TRBV5-1; J: TRBJ1-3; D: TRBD1; CDR3: CASSSGTGSNTIYF; DNA: TGCGCCAGCAGTTCCGGGACAGGGTCAAACACCATATATTTT
size: .; V: TRBV28; J: TRBJ1-2; D: TRBD1; CDR3: CASSADRVYRDGYTF; DNA: TGTGCCAGCAGCGCCGACAGGGTTTATCGCGATGGCTACACCTTC
size: few; V: TRBV4-1; J: TRBJ1-1; D: .; CDR3: CASSQVQATNTEAFF; DNA: TGCGCCAGCAGCCAAGTTCAGGCTACGAACACTGAAGCTTTCTTT
size: .; V: TRBV14; J: TRBJ2-5; D: .; CDR3: CASSHVEETQYF; DNA: TGTGCCAGCAGCCACGTAGAGGAGACCCAGTACTTC
size: .; V: TRBV30; J: TRBJ2-1; D: .; CDR3: CAWSAEDAVNNEQFF; DNA: TGTGCCTGGAGTGCCGAAGACGCGGTTAACAATGAGCAGTTCTTC
size: .; V: TRBV5-1; J: TRBJ2-2; D: TRBD1; CDR3: CASSLDRGNPGELFF; DNA: TGCGCCAGCAGCTTGGACAGGGGGAACCCCGGGGAGCTGTTTTTT
size: .; V: TRBV11-1; J: TRBJ2-2; D: .; CDR3: CASSLGDWQNTGELFF; DNA: TGTGCCAGCAGCTTAGGGGACTGGCAGAACACCGGGGAGCTGTTTTTT
size: .; V: TRBV18; J: TRBJ1-5; D: TRBD1; CDR3: CASSEGQDSNQPQHF; DNA: TGTGCCAGCTCAGAGGGACAGGATAGCAATCAGCCCCAGCATTTT
size: .; V: TRBV6-5; J: TRBJ1-2; D: .; CDR3: CASSYSYARGMAGYTF; DNA: TGTGCCAGCAGTTACTCGTACGCCCGGGGAATGGCTGGCTACACCTTC
size: .; V: TRBV18; J: TRBJ2-7; D: TRBD1; CDR3: CASSPQPTGVGSGEQYF; DNA: TGTGCCAGCTCCCCACAACCAACAGGGGTCGGATCGGGCGAGCAGTACTTC
size: .; V: TRBV1; J: TRBJ2-7; D: .; CDR3: CTSSPPKQYF; DNA: TGCACCAGCAGCCCCCCTAAGCAGTACTTC
size: .; V: TRBV2; J: TRBJ2-7; D: TRBD2; CDR3: CASSDAGVEYGEQYF; DNA: TGTGCCAGCAGTGATGCGGGAGTGGAGTACGGCGAGCAGTACTTC
size: .; V: TRBV2; J: TRBJ1-5; D: .; CDR3: CASSGDGNQPQHF; DNA: TGTGCCAGCAGTGGGGACGGAAATCAGCCCCAGCATTTT
size: .; V: TRBV4-2; J: TRBJ2-1; D: .; CDR3: CASSQDQRGWEQFF; DNA: TGTGCCAGCAGCCAAGACCAGCGAGGTTGGGAGCAGTTCTTC
size: .; V: TRBV30; J: TRBJ1-5; D: TRBD1; CDR3: CAWSTGQGGNQPQHF; DNA: TGTGCCTGGAGTACGGGACAGGGCGGGAATCAGCCCCAGCATTTT
size: .; V: TRBV5-4; J: TRBJ1-1; D: .; CDR3: CASSRTTTEAFF; DNA: TGTGCCAGCAGCCGTACCACGACTGAAGCTTTCTTT
size: .; V: TRBV7-8; J: TRBJ2-2; D: TRBD2; CDR3: CASSPGLAEGTGELFF; DNA: TGTGCCAGCAGCCCAGGACTAGCGGAAGGCACCGGGGAGCTGTTTTTT
size: .; V: TRBV6-6; J: TRBJ2-3; D: TRBD1; CDR3: CASSPRGGAGDTQYF; DNA: TGTGCCAGCAGTCCCCGAGGGGGCGCGGGAGATACGCAGTATTTT
size: .; V: TRBV2; J: TRBJ1-2; D: TRBD1; CDR3: CASGTENYGYTF; DNA: TGTGCCAGCGGGACAGAGAACTATGGCTACACCTTC
size: .; V: TRBV27; J: TRBJ1-1; D: .; CDR3: CASTRPPENTEAFF; DNA: TGTGCCAGCACCCGACCCCCGGAAAACACTGAAGCTTTCTTT